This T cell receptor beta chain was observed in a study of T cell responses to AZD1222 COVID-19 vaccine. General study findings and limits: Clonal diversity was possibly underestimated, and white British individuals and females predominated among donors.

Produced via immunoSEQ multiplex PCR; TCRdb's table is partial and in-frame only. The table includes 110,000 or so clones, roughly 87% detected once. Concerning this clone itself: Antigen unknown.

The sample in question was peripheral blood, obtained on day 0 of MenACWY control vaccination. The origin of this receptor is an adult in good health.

The CDR3 coding sequence is TGTGCCAGCAGTTACCCCGACCACAGGGGAGGAGGCTACACCTTC. The encoded protein is CASSYPDHRGGGYTF. This chain joins TRBV6-5 and TRBJ1-2; 7 nucleotides match TRBD1. The length of the CDR3 is 15 residues. The ends lost 2 bases at V and 8 bases at J; junction bases unmatched: 11. Germline CDR1 MNHEY, CDR2 SVGAGI.